Listed here is a single TCR beta chain. This sample is drawn from a study of blood T cell repertoires in COVID-19. Original data processing: Reference gene primers were amplified, and this amplification served to estimate nucleated cell counts. Profiling relied on immunoSEQ multiplex PCR, and the TCRdb table lists in-frame clones only, not all of them. The D gene and trimming were derived from the DNA, and the V and J assignments and clone size from that table. The sample lists around 120,000 clones, roughly 81% occurring once. The CDR3 length is 11 residues. Between the trimmed V and J ends, which lost 7 bases and 7 bases, there was a span of 14 bases. Germline V gene sequence: CDR1 GTSNPN, CDR2 SVGIG (reference sequence).

The sample taken for sequencing was peripheral blood. The TCR sequence derives from a human donor in a cohort sampled during active COVID-19. V usage is TRBV30 and J usage is TRBJ2-7; a weak D match, TRBD2 (5 bases). The CDR3 DNA reads TGTGCCTCCTCCTTCGGCGGGGAGCAGTACTTC. It codes for CASSFGGEQYF.